One sample yielded the 16 T cell receptor beta chains listed below, sequenced in a study of cytomegalovirus exposure and HLA in healthy donors. This PCR relied on a set of 60 Vbeta primers and 13 Jbeta primers. The table came from immunoSEQ multiplex PCR; TCRdb's copy has only in-frame clones and leaves some out. The table has about 190,000 clones, roughly 77% seen once. The sample taken for sequencing was PBMCs. Receptor source: a woman aged 45-60 years in good health and CMV-seronegative.

This clone was counted a few times. For the CDR3, the DNA is TGCGCCAGCAGCAGGACCGGCCCAGGGGCTATGACCTATGGCTACACCTTC. Its translation is CASSRTGPGAMTYGYTF. This rearrangement joins TRBV5-1 to TRBJ1-2; a weak D match, TRBD1 (6 bases). Between the trimmed V and J ends, which lost 4 bases and 4 bases, there was a span of 23 bases. The CDR3 runs 17 residues. Germline V gives CDR1 SGHRS, CDR2 YFSETQ.

Only a few counts were recorded for this clone. The chain uses TRBV18 and TRBJ1-2; D remains unclear. Trimming removed 6 bases from V and 8 bases from J, with 13 bases in between. The CDR3 runs 12 residues. Germline V gene lookup returns CDR1 KGHSH and CDR2 LQKENI. This CDR3 reads CASSPLSEGYTF. The CDR3, as DNA: TGTGCCAGCTCCCCCCTATCGGAGGGCTACACCTTC. The whole variable domain, remainder taken from reference TRBV18 and TRBJ1-2, is NAGVMQNPRHLVRRRGQEARLRCSPMKGHSHVYWYRQLPEEGLKFMVYLQKENIIDESGMPKERFSAEFPKEGPSILRIQQVVRGDSAAYFCASSPLSEGYTFGSGTRLTVV.

The chain combines TRBV18 with TRBJ2-1; D is possibly TRBD1 (6 bases). CDR1 and CDR2 (germline): KGHSH, LQKENI. Trimming pared 4 bases from V and 1 base from J, leaving 11 bases between. CDR3 length: 15 amino acids. The CDR3 spells CASSRGQYSYNEQFF. The CDR3 DNA follows: TGTGCCAGCTCACGCGGACAGTATTCCTACAATGAGCAGTTCTTC.

The chain carries TRBV19 and TRBJ2-1, with 9 positions matching TRBD1. Unmatched junction bases numbered 9, after V lost 4 bases and J lost 11 bases. This CDR3 has 14 residues. The germline gives CDR1 LNHDA, CDR2 SQIVND (reference sequence). The CDR3 bases are TGTGCCAGTAGTAGGGGACAGGGAGCGGCCAAGCAGTTCTTC. Protein sequence: CASSRGQGAAKQFF.

The gene calls are TRBV11-2 and TRBJ1-3; no definite D call. The CDR3 has 15 residues. Germline lookup yields CDR1 SGHAT and CDR2 FQNNGV. V was cut by 1 base and J by 0 bases, with 7 bases left in between. The CDR3 DNA sequence: TGTGCCAGCAGCTTAGCCGCAGGCTCTGGAAACACCATATATTTT. As protein: CASSLAAGSGNTIYF.

The chain recombines TRBV18 with TRBJ2-7; TRBD1 matches 9 bases. This CDR3 is 15 amino acids long. V dropped 5 bases and J dropped 7; count of bases not matched to a gene: 12. Looked up from germline, CDR1 is KGHSH and CDR2 is LQKENI. CDR3 amino acids: CASSDQPGQGVEQYF. As DNA, the CDR3 is TGTGCCAGCTCAGATCAACCGGGACAGGGAGTTGAGCAGTACTTC.

As to this clone: Other DNA variants within this sample encode the same CDR3. The chain is built from TRBV18 and TRBJ1-5; 9 nucleotides agree with TRBD1. Per the germline V gene, CDR1 is KGHSH and CDR2 is LQKENI. The CDR3 length is 14 residues. J was trimmed by 3 bases and V by 6 bases; bases with no gene match: 3. CDR3 residues: CASSLQGANQPQHF. The CDR3 region has the DNA TGTGCCAGCTCCCTACAGGGGGCCAATCAGCCCCAGCATTTT.

V gene TRBV18 combines with J gene TRBJ1-2; 12 nucleotides line up with TRBD1. The CDR3 is made up of 18 amino acids. Germline lookup yields CDR1 KGHSH and CDR2 LQKENI. V was pared by 1 base and J by 6 bases, with 12 bases of the junction left unmatched. CDR3 protein: CASSPRNPPGQGADGYTF. The CDR3 DNA is TGTGCCAGCTCACCACGGAACCCTCCGGGACAGGGGGCCGATGGCTACACCTTC.

The chain uses TRBV11-2 and TRBJ2-2; 10 nucleotides agree with TRBD2. The J segment lost 6 bases and the V segment lost 6 bases, leaving 7 bases of the junction unmatched. Germline-derived CDR1 and CDR2 are SGHAT and FQNNGV. The length of the CDR3 is 15 residues. Here the CDR3 reads CASRLLAGSPGELFF. As DNA, the CDR3 is TGTGCCAGCAGGTTACTAGCGGGAAGTCCCGGGGAGCTGTTTTTT.

This chain connects TRBV25-1 to TRBJ1-2, with D uncertain. Germline CDR1 reads MGHDK; CDR2 reads SYGVNS. The CDR3 is 14 residues long. V shed 8 bases and J shed 5 bases, with 18 bases lying between them. CDR3 amino acids: CASQPYGKLYGYTF. CDR3 in DNA: TGTGCCAGCCAACCCTACGGGAAACTTTATGGCTACACCTTC.

This rearrangement joins TRBV18 to TRBJ1-3, with D unclear. Germline CDR1 and CDR2: KGHSH and LQKENI. V was cut by 3 bases and J by 0 bases, with 9 bases left in between. CDR3 length equals 15 residues. The CDR3 DNA is TGTGCCAGCTCACCGAGCGTTTACTCTGGAAACACCATATATTTT. The encoded protein is CASSPSVYSGNTIYF.

The genes are TRBV9 and TRBJ1-2; perhaps TRBD1 as D (6 bases). CDR3 length equals 14 residues. The V end lost 0 bases, the J end lost 2 bases, and 8 bases lay between the germline ends. Germline V gene lookup returns CDR1 SGDLS and CDR2 YYNGEE. The CDR3 DNA sequence: TGTGCCAGCAGCGTAGCGGACAGCAACTATGGCTACACCTTC. It is translated as CASSVADSNYGYTF.

In its sample, this clone was seen a few times. This rearrangement joins TRBV27 to TRBJ1-4; D is unresolved. Trimming took 8 bases from V and 4 from J, leaving 8 bases between them. The germline gives CDR1 MNHEY, CDR2 SMNVEV (reference sequence). The CDR3 has 12 residues. The CDR3 reads CASRRLNEKLFF. DNA for the CDR3: TGTGCCAGCCGGCGGCTTAATGAAAAACTGTTTTTT. The full variable domain, with the rest looked up from reference TRBV27 and TRBJ1-4, is EAQVTQNPRYLITVTGKKLTVTCSQNMNHEYMSWYRQDPGLGLRQIYYSMNVEVTDKGDVPEGYKVSRKEKRNFPLILESPSPNQTSLYFCASRRLNEKLFFGSGTQLSVL.

The rearrangement uses TRBV27 and TRBJ2-1; 8 bases fit TRBD2. Germline V gene lookup returns CDR1 MNHEY and CDR2 SMNVEV (reference sequence). There are 13 residues in the CDR3. V was pared by 11 bases and J by 7 bases, with 10 bases of the junction left unmatched. CDR3 loop: CASRGGFTNEQFF. The CDR3 DNA is TGTGCCTCCCGGGGGGGGTTCACTAATGAGCAGTTCTTC.

The V and J genes are TRBV5-1 and TRBJ1-5; tentative D call: TRBD1 (6 bases). Trimming left V 4 bases short and J 7 bases short, with 15 bases between. CDR1 is SGHRS and CDR2 is YFSETQ in the germline V gene. The CDR3 has 14 residues. CDR3 in amino acids: CASSPGQGKQPQHF. DNA for the CDR3: TGCGCCAGCAGCCCGGGCCAGGGGAAACAGCCCCAGCATTTT.

The chain has TRBV6-6 and TRBJ2-1; 11 bases are shared with TRBD2. This CDR3 comprises 13 residues. The J segment lost 10 bases and the V segment lost 4 bases, leaving 3 bases of the junction unmatched. Germline V lookup: CDR1 MNHNY, CDR2 SVGAGI (reference sequence). The CDR3 nucleotides are TGTGCCAGCAGTTTAGCGGGAGGGCAGGAGCAGTTCTTC. It codes for CASSLAGGQEQFF.